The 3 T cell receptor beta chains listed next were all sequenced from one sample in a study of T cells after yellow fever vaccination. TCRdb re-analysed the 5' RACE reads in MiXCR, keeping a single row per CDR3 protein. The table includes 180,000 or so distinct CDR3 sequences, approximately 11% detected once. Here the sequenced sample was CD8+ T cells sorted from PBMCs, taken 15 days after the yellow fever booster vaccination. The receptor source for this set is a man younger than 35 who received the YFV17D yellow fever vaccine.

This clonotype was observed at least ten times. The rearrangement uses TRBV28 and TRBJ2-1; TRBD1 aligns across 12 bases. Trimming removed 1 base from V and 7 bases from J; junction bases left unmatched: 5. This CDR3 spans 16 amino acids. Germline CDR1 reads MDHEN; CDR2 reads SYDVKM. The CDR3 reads CASSLFGTGGLNEQFF. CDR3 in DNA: TGTGCCAGCAGTTTATTTGGGACAGGGGGCCTGAATGAGCAGTTCTTC.

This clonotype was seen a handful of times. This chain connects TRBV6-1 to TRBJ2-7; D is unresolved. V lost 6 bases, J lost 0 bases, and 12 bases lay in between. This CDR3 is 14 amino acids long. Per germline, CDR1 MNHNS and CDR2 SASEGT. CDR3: CASSEMGNSYEQYV. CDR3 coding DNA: TGTGCCAGCAGCGAAATGGGGAACTCCTACGAGCAGTACGTC.

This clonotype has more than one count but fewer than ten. The CDR3 nucleotides read TGCGCCAGCAGCTATACACCGTCCGTTGGGGCCAACGTCCTGACTTTC. Translated: CASSYTPSVGANVLTF. This rearrangement joins TRBV4-1 to TRBJ2-6; D not resolved. Germline loops: CDR1 MGHRA, CDR2 YSYEKL. Trimming took off 5 bases at V and 3 bases at J, with 14 bases between the two ends. This CDR3 contains 16 residues.